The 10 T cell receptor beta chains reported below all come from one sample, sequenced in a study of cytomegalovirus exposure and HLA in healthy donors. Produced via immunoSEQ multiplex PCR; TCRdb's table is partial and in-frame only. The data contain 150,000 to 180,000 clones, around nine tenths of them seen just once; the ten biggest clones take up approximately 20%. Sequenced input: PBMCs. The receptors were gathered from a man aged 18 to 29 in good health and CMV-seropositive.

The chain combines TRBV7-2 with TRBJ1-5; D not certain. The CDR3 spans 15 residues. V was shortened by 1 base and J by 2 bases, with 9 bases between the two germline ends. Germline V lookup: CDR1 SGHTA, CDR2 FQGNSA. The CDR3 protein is CASSLGGSRNQPQHF. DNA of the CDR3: TGTGCCAGCAGCTTAGGAGGGTCACGCAATCAGCCCCAGCATTTT.

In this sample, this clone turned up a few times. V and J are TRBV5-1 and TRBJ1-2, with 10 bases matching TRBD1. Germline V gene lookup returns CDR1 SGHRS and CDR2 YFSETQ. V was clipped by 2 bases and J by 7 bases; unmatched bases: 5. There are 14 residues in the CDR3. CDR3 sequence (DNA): TGCGCCAGCAGCTTCCCGGGACAGGGGTCTGGCTACACCTTC. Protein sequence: CASSFPGQGSGYTF.

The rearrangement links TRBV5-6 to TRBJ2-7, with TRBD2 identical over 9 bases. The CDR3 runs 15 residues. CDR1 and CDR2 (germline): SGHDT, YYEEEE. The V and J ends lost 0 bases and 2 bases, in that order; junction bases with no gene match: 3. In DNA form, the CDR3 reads TGTGCCAGCAGCTTGGGTGGCGGGAGGGCCTACGAGCAGTACTTC. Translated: CASSLGGGRAYEQYF.

The CDR3 DNA is TGTGCCACCAGCAGAGTACGTAGGGGGCTTATTGATGGCTACACCTTC. Protein: CATSRVRRGLIDGYTF. The rearrangement links TRBV15 to TRBJ1-2; TRBD1 aligns across 7 bases. The length of the CDR3 is 16 residues. V was pared by 1 base and J by 6 bases, with 11 bases of the junction left unmatched. The V gene's germline CDR1 is LNHNV and CDR2 YYDKDF (reference sequence). Together with reference TRBV15 and TRBJ1-2, the CDR3 gives the full variable domain: DAMVIQNPRYQVTQFGKPVTLSCSQTLNHNVMYWYQQKSSQAPKLLFHYYDKDFNNEADTPDNFQSRRPNTSFCFLDIRSPGLGDTAMYLCATSRVRRGLIDGYTFGSGTRLTVV.

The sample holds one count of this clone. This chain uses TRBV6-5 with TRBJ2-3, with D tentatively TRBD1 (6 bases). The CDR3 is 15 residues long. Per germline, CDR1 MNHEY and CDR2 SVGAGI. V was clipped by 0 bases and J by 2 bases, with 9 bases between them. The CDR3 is CASSYSDRSTDTQYF. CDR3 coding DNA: TGTGCCAGCAGTTACTCGGACAGATCCACAGATACGCAGTATTTT.

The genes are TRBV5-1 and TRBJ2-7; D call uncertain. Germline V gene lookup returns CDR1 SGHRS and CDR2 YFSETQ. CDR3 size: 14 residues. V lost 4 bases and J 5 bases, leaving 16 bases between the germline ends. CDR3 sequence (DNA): TGCGCCAGCAGCCTCTGGGTCCGCGAGGACGAGCAGTACTTC. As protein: CASSLWVREDEQYF.

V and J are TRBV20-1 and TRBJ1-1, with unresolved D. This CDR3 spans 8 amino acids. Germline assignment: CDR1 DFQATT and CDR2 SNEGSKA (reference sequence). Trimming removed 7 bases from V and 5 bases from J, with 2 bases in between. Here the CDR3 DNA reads TGCAGTGTAACTGAAGCTTTCTTT. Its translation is CSVTEAFF.

CDR3: CAISEGGTEAFF. In DNA form, the CDR3 reads TGTGCCATCAGTGAAGGGGGCACTGAAGCTTTCTTT. The chain recombines TRBV10-3 with TRBJ1-1, with a weak D call TRBD1 (6 bases). The CDR3 contains 12 residues. The V end lost 3 bases, the J end lost 4 bases, and 6 bases lay between the germline ends. In germline, CDR1 is ENHRY, CDR2 SYGVKD.

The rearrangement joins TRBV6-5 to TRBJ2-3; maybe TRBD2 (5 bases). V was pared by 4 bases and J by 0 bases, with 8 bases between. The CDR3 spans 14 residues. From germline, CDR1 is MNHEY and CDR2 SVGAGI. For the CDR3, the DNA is TGTGCCAGCAGTTTAGCGCCGAGCACAGATACGCAGTATTTT. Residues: CASSLAPSTDTQYF.

The CDR3 loop reads CASSAVRDRGLSTDTQYF. The CDR3 DNA follows: TGCGCCAGCAGCGCCGTCCGGGACAGGGGGCTAAGCACAGATACGCAGTATTTT. The chain is built from TRBV5-1 and TRBJ2-3; 12 positions agree with TRBD1. The CDR3 runs 18 residues. V shed 4 bases, J shed 0 bases, and the junction held 9 bases outside the gene matches. Germline assignment: CDR1 SGHRS and CDR2 YFSETQ.